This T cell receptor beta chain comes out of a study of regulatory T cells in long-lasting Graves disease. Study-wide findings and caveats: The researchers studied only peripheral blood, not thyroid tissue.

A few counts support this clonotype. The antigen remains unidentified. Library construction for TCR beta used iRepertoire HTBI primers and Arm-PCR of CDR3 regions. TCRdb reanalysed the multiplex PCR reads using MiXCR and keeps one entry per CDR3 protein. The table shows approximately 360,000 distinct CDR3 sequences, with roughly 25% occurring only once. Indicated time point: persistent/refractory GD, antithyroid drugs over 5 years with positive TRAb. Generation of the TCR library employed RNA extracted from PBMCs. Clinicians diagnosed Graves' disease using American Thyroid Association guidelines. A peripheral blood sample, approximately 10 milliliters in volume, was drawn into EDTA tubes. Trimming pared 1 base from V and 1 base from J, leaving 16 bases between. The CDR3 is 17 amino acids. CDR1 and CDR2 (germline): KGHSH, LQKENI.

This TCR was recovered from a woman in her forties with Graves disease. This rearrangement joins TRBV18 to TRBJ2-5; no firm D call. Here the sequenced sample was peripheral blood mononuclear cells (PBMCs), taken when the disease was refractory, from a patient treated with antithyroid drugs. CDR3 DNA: TGTGCCAGCTCACCACGCCCTCCCGGCGACGGCCAAGAGACCCAGTACTTC. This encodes CASSPRPPGDGQETQYF.